This T cell receptor beta chain was retrieved from a study of blood T cell repertoires in COVID-19. This clone has only one observation. CDR1 and CDR2 (germline): ENHRY, SYGVKD. This CDR3 spans 14 amino acids. V lost 6 bases to trimming and J lost 0 bases, with 11 bases between them. Sequencing was performed with immunoSEQ multiplex PCR; in TCRdb, only in-frame clones are kept and a portion is missing. The repertoire holds approximately 490,000 clones, with roughly nine tenths as singletons. The sequencing sample was made of PBMCs or T cells enriched from blood (not recorded which). The chain recombines TRBV10-3 with TRBJ1-1; D uncertain. The TCR sequence derives from a woman in her fifties or sixties who had recovered from COVID-19. The CDR3 nucleotides read TGTGCCATCAGATCCGGAGACCTGAACACTGAAGCTTTCTTT. This encodes CAIRSGDLNTEAFF.